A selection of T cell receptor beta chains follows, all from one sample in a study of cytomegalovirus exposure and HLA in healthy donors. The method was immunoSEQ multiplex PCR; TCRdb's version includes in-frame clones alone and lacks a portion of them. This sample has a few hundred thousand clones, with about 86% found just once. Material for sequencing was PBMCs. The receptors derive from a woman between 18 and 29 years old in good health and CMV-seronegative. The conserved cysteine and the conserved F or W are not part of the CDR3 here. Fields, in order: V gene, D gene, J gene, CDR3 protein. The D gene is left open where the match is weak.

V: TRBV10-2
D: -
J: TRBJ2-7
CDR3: ASSESFGLSYEQY

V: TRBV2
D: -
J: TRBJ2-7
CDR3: ASNPSGQLYEQY

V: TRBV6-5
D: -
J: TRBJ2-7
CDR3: ASSTRTGYEQY

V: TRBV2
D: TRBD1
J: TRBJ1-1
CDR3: ASSMGQGATEAF

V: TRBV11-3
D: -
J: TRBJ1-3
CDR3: ASSLDGTGIIY

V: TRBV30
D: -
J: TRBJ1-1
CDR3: AWRKHLNTEAF

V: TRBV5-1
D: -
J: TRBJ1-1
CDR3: ASSLALGGNTEAF

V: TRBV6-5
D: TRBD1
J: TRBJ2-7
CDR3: ASSYSTGTYEQY

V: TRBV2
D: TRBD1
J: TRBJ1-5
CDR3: ASGQGEPQH

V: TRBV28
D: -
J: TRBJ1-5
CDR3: ATLFHRQGLKQPQH

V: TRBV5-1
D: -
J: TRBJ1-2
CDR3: ASSLAPGREWGYT

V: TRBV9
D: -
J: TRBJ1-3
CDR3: ASSVGGGAGPLSSGNTIY

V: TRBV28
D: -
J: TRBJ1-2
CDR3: ASRDIREVYGYT

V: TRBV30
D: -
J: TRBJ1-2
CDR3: AWIGRGAARYYGYT

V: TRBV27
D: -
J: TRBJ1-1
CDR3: ASSLLGVTGEAF

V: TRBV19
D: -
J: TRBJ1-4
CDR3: ASSLLSLRANEKLF

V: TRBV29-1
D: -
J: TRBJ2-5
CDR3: SVPRLRSGYQETQY

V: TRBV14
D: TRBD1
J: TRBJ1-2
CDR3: ASSQIRGDYT

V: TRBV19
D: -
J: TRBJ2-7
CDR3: ASSMQGSSYEQY

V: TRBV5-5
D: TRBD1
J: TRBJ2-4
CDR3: ASSLAGQPNIQY

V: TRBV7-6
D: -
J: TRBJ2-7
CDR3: ASSLGDTGYEQY

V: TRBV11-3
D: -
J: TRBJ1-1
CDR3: ASSTRETMNTEAF

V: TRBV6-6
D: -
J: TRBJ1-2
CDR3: ASSYDRNYGYT

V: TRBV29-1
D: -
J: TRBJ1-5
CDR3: SVEAGANQPQH

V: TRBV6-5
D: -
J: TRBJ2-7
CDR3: ASSYGRGSYEQY

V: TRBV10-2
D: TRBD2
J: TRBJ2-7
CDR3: ASRLAGVYEQY

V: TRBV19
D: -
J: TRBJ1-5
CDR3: ASRTVINQPQH

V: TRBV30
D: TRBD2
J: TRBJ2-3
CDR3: AWIPGLAAIRGDTQY

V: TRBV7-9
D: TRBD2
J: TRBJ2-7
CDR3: ASSPPGSGEYEQY

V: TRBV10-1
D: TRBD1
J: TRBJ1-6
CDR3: ASSEGTGGRSPLH

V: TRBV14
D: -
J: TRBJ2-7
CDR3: ASSQTGFPYEQY